This T cell receptor (beta chain) was obtained from a study of breast tumors, draining lymph nodes, adjacent tissues. The lymph nodes were axillary draining lymph nodes from breast cancer patients. At least ten counts were recorded for this clonotype. Via MiXCR, TCRdb re-called the multiplex PCR reads, giving one row per CDR3 protein. The table records 130,000 or so distinct CDR3 sequences, about a fifth of them present only once. V trimming: 6 bases; J trimming: 8 bases; junction bases outside the gene matches: 6. The CDR3 covers 14 residues. Germline V gene lookup returns CDR1 LNHDA and CDR2 SQIVND (reference sequence).

Sequencing was carried out using axillary lymph node tissue. This TCR derives from a female donor with breast cancer. Some clones in this sample may be carry-over from other donors' samples. V usage is TRBV19 and J usage is TRBJ2-1, with 11 bases matching TRBD2. The CDR3 is CASRHLAGGYEQFF. CDR3 nucleotides: TGTGCCAGTAGACACCTAGCGGGAGGTTATGAGCAGTTCTTC.